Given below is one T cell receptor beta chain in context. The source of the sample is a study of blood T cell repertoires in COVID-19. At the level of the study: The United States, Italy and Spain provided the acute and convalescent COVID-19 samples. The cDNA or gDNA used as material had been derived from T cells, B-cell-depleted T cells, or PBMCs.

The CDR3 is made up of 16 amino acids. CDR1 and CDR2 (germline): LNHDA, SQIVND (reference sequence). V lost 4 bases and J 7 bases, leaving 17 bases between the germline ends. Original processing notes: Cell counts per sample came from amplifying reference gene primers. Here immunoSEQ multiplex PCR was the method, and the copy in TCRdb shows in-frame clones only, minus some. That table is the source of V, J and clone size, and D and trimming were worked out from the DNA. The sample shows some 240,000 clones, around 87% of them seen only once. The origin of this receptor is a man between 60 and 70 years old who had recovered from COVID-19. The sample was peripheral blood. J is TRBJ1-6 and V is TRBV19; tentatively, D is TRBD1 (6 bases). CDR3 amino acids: CASSKPPGTLNSPLHF. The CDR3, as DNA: TGTGCCAGTAGTAAACCCCCCGGGACACTGAATTCACCCCTCCACTTT. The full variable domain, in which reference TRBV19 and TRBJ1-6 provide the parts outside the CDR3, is DGGITQSPKYLFRKEGQNVTLSCEQNLNHDAMYWYRQDPGQGLRLIYYSQIVNDFQKGDIAEGYSVSREKKESFPLTVTSAQKNPTAFYLCASSKPPGTLNSPLHFGNGTRLTVT.